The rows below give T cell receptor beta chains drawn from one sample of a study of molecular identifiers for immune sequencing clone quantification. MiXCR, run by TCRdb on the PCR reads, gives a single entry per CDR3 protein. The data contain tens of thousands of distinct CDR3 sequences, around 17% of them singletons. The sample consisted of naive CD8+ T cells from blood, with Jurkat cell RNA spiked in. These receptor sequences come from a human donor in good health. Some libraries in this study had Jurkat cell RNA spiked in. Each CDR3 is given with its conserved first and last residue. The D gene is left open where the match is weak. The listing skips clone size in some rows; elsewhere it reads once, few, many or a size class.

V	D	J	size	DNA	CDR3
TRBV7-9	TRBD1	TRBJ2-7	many	TGTGCCAGCAGCTCGAACGCCGGGACAGTGAGCTCCTACGAGCAGTACTTC	CASSSNAGTVSSYEQYF
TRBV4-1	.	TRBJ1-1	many	TGCGCCAGCAGCCAAGATTCGGGGGCTGCTGAAGCTTTCTTT	CASSQDSGAAEAFF
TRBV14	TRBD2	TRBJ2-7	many	TGTGCCAGCAGCCCACTAGCGAACTACGAGCAGTACTTC	CASSPLANYEQYF
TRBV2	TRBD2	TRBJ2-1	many	TGTGCCGGCCAGACTAGCGGGGGCTACAATGAGCAGTTCTTC	CAGQTSGGYNEQFF
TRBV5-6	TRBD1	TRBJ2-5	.	TGTGCCAGCAGCTCCTCGGACAGGTTTGAGGAGACCCAGTACTTC	CASSSSDRFEETQYF
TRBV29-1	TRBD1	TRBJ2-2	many	TGCAGCGTTAAAGGACAGGGGATTAACACCGGGGAGCTGTTTTTT	CSVKGQGINTGELFF
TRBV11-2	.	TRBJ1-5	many	TGTGCCAGCAGCGGGGATCACTCCAATCAGCCCCAGCATTTT	CASSGDHSNQPQHF
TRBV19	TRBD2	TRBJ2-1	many	TGTGCCAGTAGTATCTTAGCGGGAGTAAACAATGAGCAGTTCTTC	CASSILAGVNNEQFF
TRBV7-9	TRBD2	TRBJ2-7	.	TGTGCCACCCTAATGGGAGGGTCCTACGAGCAGTACTTC	CATLMGGSYEQYF
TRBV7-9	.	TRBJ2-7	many	TGTGCCAGCAGCGTCGCGCTGACTCGAGACGAGCAGTACTTC	CASSVALTRDEQYF
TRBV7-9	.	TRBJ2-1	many	TGTGCCAGCAGCCCTAGCTCGGGGGGCTACTACAATGAGCAGTTCTTC	CASSPSSGGYYNEQFF
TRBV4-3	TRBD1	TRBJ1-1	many	TGCGCCAGCAGCTTCGACAGGGAATTTCGGGCTGAAGCTTTCTTT	CASSFDREFRAEAFF
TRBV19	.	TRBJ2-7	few	TGTGCCAGTGGTGCGGGACACCATAACGAGCAGTACTTC	CASGAGHHNEQYF
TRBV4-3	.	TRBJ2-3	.	TGCGCCAGCAGCCTTGGACGGGGCTTGGATACGCAGTATTTT	CASSLGRGLDTQYF
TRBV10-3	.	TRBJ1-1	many	TGTGCCATCAGTGAGTTGAGTGCTAAAGGGAACACTGAAGCTTTCTTT	CAISELSAKGNTEAFF
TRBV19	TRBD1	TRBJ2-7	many	TGTGCCAGTAGAACCACGGACAGGGGGCCTTCCTACGAGCAGTACTTC	CASRTTDRGPSYEQYF
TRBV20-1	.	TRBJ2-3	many	TGCAGTGCTAGGCTTTTGGCGGGATCGGTTGCAGATACGCAGTATTTT	CSARLLAGSVADTQYF
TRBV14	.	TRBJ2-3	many	TGTGCCAGCAGCCAAGACCCGCAAGGCACAGATACGCAGTATTTT	CASSQDPQGTDTQYF
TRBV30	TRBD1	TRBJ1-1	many	TGTGCCGGCGAGACAGGGACCCCCAGCACTGAAGCTTTCTTT	CAGETGTPSTEAFF
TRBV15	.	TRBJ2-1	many	TGTGCCACCAGCAACTCTCCGGGACCCGGGGACAATGAGCAGTTCTTC	CATSNSPGPGDNEQFF
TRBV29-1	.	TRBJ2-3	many	TGCAGCGTTGATGCTTCTTGGTCAGTCCACACAGATACGCAGTATTTT	CSVDASWSVHTDTQYF
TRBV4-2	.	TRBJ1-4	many	TGTGCCAGCAGCCAAGTTGTGGGGCAGTTTGAAGAAAAACTGTTTTTT	CASSQVVGQFEEKLFF
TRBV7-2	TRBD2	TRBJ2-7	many	TGTGCCAGCAGCCCGACTAGCGGGAGATTTTGGTCCTACGAGCAGTACTTC	CASSPTSGRFWSYEQYF
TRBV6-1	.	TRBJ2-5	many	TGTGCCAGCAGTGAATCGGGGGCAACAGGGGAGACCCAGTACTTC	CASSESGATGETQYF
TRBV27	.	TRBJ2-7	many	TGTGCCAGCAGTTTTGGGGGTACGGCCTACGAGCAGTACTTC	CASSFGGTAYEQYF
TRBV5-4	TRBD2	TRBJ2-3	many	TGTGCCAGCAGCTTATCTTTCGAAGCGGGAGCAGATACGCAGTATTTT	CASSLSFEAGADTQYF
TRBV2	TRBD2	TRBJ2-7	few	TGTGCCAGCAGAAGACTAGCGGCTTACAATGAGCAGTACTTC	CASRRLAAYNEQYF
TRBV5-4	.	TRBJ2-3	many	TGTGCCAGCAGCTTGGGATACAGCACGGTTGGCACAGATACGCAGTATTTT	CASSLGYSTVGTDTQYF
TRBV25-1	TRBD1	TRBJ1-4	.	TGTGCCAGCAGTGAATTGGGGACAGGAAAACTGTTTTTT	CASSELGTGKLFF
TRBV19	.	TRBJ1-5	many	TGTGCCAGTAGTCCAGGGTCTAGGAGCAATCAGCCCCAGCATTTT	CASSPGSRSNQPQHF
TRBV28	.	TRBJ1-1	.	TGTGCCAGCAGTTACGAACTTACCGGGGGGCATGGAGCTTTCTTT	CASSYELTGGHGAFF
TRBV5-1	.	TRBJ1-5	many	TGCGCCAGCAGCTTGGGACAACAGTTGGGTCAGCCCCAGCATTTT	CASSLGQQLGQPQHF
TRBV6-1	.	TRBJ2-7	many	TGTGCCAGCACCTGGACCGGGGCCTACGAGCAGTACTTC	CASTWTGAYEQYF
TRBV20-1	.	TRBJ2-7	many	TGCAGTGCTAGTCCCCAGGGGGGGTTTTACGAGCAGTACTTC	CSASPQGGFYEQYF
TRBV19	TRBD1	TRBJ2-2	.	TGTGCCAGTAGTATTGGGACAGGGGTTCACGGGGAGCTGCTTTTT	CASSIGTGVHGELLF
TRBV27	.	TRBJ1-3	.	TGTGCCAGCAGCCCGGGACCGAGCTCTGGAAACACCATATATTTT	CASSPGPSSGNTIYF
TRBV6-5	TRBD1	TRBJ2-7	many	TGTGCCAGCAGTTCAGGGGGAAAGTACGAGCAGTACTTC	CASSSGGKYEQYF
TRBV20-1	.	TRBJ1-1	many	TGCAGTGCTAGAGATTACACCTCTCTGAACACTGAAGCTTTCTTT	CSARDYTSLNTEAFF
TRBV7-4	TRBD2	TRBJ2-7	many	TGTGCCAGCAGCTTAGGTAGAGGACTAGCGGGGCCCATCTACGAGCAGTACTTC	CASSLGRGLAGPIYEQYF
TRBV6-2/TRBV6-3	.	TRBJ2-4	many	TGTGCCAGCGCCCCCGGGACCCGCGAGGGTAACATTCAGTACTTC	CASAPGTREGNIQYF
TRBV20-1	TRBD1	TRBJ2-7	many	TGCAGTGCTCGGGACAGGGGAGACTACGAGCAGTACTTC	CSARDRGDYEQYF
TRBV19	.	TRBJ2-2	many	TGTGCCAGTAGTATCGGGGGACGCCAGCCCGGGGAGCTGTTTTTT	CASSIGGRQPGELFF
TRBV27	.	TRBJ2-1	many	TGTGCCAGCAGTTTAGTGGGGGCTGTCAACAATGAGCAGTTCTTC	CASSLVGAVNNEQFF
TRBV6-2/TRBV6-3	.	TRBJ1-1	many	TGTGCCAGCAGCTTCAAACCGACCGAGATTCTGAACACTGAAGCTTTCTTT	CASSFKPTEILNTEAFF
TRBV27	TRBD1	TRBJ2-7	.	TGTGCCAGCAGTTCCGCGGGACAGGGGATCTACGAGCAGTACTTC	CASSSAGQGIYEQYF
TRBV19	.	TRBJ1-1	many	TGTGCCAGTAGTAGACTGCGGCATGAAGCTTTCTTT	CASSRLRHEAFF
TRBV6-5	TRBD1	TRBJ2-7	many	TGTGCCAGCAGTCCCGGGACAGAATCCTACGAGCAGTACTTC	CASSPGTESYEQYF
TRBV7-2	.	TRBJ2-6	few	TGTGCCAGCAGCACCCGAGGGCTGAGAACGATAGCCTCGGGGGCCAACGTCCTGACTTTC	CASSTRGLRTIASGANVLTF
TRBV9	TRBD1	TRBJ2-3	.	TGTGCCAGCAGCGCCCGACAGGGGGCAAGGGATACGCAGTATTTT	CASSARQGARDTQYF
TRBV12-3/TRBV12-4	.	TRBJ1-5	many	TGTGCCAGCAGTTTAGGGGGGGCCCAGCATCAGCCCCAGCATTTT	CASSLGGAQHQPQHF
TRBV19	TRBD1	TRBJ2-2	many	TGTGCCAGTTCCTCCCCGGGACAGGGGATCAGGGCCGGGGAGCTGTTTTTT	CASSSPGQGIRAGELFF
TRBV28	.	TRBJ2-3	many	TGTGCCAGCAGTCCCGGGACGGTGGGCGCAGATACGCAGTATTTT	CASSPGTVGADTQYF